Listed below are T cell receptor beta chains from one sample, sequenced in a study of blood T cells in healthy people across ages. TCRdb redid the calling of the 5' RACE reads with MiXCR, one entry per CDR3 protein. The sample carries 1.5 million to 2 million distinct CDR3 sequences, over 25% recorded once. Material: blood. These receptors were taken from a woman under 40 in good health. Both conserved end residues are part of each CDR3. The D gene is left open where the match is weak. Size values are once, few and many counts, or a class for expanded clones, and some rows have none.

NA,TRBJ2-7,many,TRBV6-6,TGTGCCTCGAGTACTCGGGGGGACACCTACGAGCAGTACTTC,CASSTRGDTYEQYF
TRBD2,TRBJ2-1,NA,TRBV7-2,TGTGCCAGCCGTTCCCTAGCGGGAGGGGAGTTCTTC,CASRSLAGGEFF
NA,TRBJ1-2,few,TRBV7-2,TGTGCCAGCAGCTTGGGGAGGGCGTGGAGGACTTATGGCTACACCTTC,CASSLGRAWRTYGYTF
NA,TRBJ1-2,NA,TRBV29-1,TGCAGCGTTGAAGTTGTCAATGGCTACACCTTC,CSVEVVNGYTF
NA,TRBJ2-5,few,TRBV7-7,TGTGCCAGCAGCCCACGGGACGACCAAGAGACCCAGTACTTC,CASSPRDDQETQYF
NA,TRBJ2-7,NA,TRBV28,TGTGCCAGCAGTTGGACTAAGAGCTCCTACGAGCAGTACTTC,CASSWTKSSYEQYF
TRBD1,TRBJ2-1,NA,TRBV20-1,TGCAGTGCTAGCCTTAACGACAGGGAATACGGTTTTGAGCAGTTCTTC,CSASLNDREYGFEQFF
TRBD2,TRBJ2-3,many,TRBV27,TGTGCCAGCAGTTACGGACTAGCGGTAGATACGCAGTATTTT,CASSYGLAVDTQYF
TRBD1,TRBJ2-7,few,TRBV6-2/TRBV6-3,TGTGCCAGCATCCAGCCCGGGACAGGGGGCCCGAACTTTTCCTACGAGCAGTACTTC,CASIQPGTGGPNFSYEQYF
NA,TRBJ1-2,NA,TRBV27,TGTGCCAGCAGACGGAAGGTCGACGGCAGGGGTGGCTATGGCTACACCTTC,CASRRKVDGRGGYGYTF
NA,TRBJ1-2,few,TRBV6-6,TGTGCCAACAGCGGGACCTCAGGCTATGGCTACACCTTC,CANSGTSGYGYTF
TRBD1,TRBJ2-3,NA,TRBV29-1,TGCAGCGTTGGGCAGGGGGCCATAGATACGCAGTATTTT,CSVGQGAIDTQYF
TRBD2,TRBJ2-7,NA,TRBV25-1,TGTGCCTGCAGTGAATCGGGGGGGAGAACCTACGAGCAGTACTTC,CACSESGGRTYEQYF
TRBD2,TRBJ2-1,NA,TRBV5-1,TGCGCCAGCAGCTTGGCGGTAGCGGGGACCTCCTACAATGAGCAGTTCTTC,CASSLAVAGTSYNEQFF
TRBD1,TRBJ2-5,NA,TRBV18,TGTGCCAGCTCACCACGGACAGGGGCTCAAGAGACCCAGTACTTC,CASSPRTGAQETQYF
NA,TRBJ1-4,few,TRBV5-1,TGCGCCAGCCGGGCCGTAACTAATGAAAAACTGTTTTTT,CASRAVTNEKLFF
TRBD1,TRBJ2-3,few,TRBV29-1,TGCAGCGTGTTGACAGGGGCGAGAGATACGCAGTATTTT,CSVLTGARDTQYF
NA,TRBJ1-5,NA,TRBV4-1,TGCGCCAGCAGCCAAGATTTGGGTCGGCCCCAGCATTTT,CASSQDLGRPQHF
NA,TRBJ2-5,NA,TRBV12-3/TRBV12-4,TGTGCCAGCAGTACTACCTATGGGACCCAGTACTTC,CASSTTYGTQYF
TRBD2,TRBJ2-1,NA,TRBV9,TGTGCCAGCAGCGTAGCCCCTAGCGGGGGGGTGGGGTACAATGAGCAGTTCTTC,CASSVAPSGGVGYNEQFF
TRBD2,TRBJ2-7,once,TRBV7-2,TGTGCCTGCAGCACTCTAGCGGGGGTGGACGAGCAGTACTTC,CACSTLAGVDEQYF
NA,TRBJ1-6,NA,TRBV20-1,TGCAGTGCTAGAGACGGGTCAGCCTATAATTCACCCCTCCACTTT,CSARDGSAYNSPLHF
NA,TRBJ2-3,NA,TRBV6-2/TRBV6-3,TGTGCCAGCAGTCGGCCTCTAGCCACAGATACGCAGTATTTT,CASSRPLATDTQYF
NA,TRBJ2-5,many,TRBV5-1,TGCGCCAGCAGCTTGCTGACAGGAGAGACCCAGTACTTC,CASSLLTGETQYF